This entry lists 17 T cell receptor beta chains sequenced from one sample in a study of shared clonotypes between healthy human individuals. Repertoires were generated with immunoSEQ multiplex PCR, while TCRdb's copy carries only in-frame clones and drops some. Here the sample spans roughly 2.5 million clones, roughly 92% being singletons. Material for sequencing was naive CD4+ T cells sorted from blood. Subset specified: CD45RA+ positively selected. The receptors originated from a man aged 18 to 30 in good health.

As DNA, the CDR3 is TGTGCCATTGCGGGGACTGGAAACACCGGGGAGCTGTTTTTT. Translated, it gives CAIAGTGNTGELFF. This rearrangement joins TRBV10-3 to TRBJ2-2; TRBD2 might be the D (6 bases). Germline V gene sequence: CDR1 ENHRY, CDR2 SYGVKD. This CDR3 comprises 14 residues. The V and J ends lost 9 bases and 2 bases respectively, with 13 bases between them.

This rearrangement joins TRBV6-5 to TRBJ2-1, with D perhaps matching TRBD1 or TRBD2 (5 bases each). Per germline, CDR1 MNHEY and CDR2 SVGAGI. Trimming took 8 bases from V and 7 from J, leaving 15 bases between them. The CDR3 sequence is 13 residues long. The CDR3 DNA follows: TGTGCCAGCTCGGGGCAGGGACGGAATGAGCAGTTCTTC. Translation: CASSGQGRNEQFF.

V is TRBV10-2 and J is TRBJ2-3, with 8 positions matching TRBD1. CDR1 and CDR2 from the germline V gene are WSHSY and SAAADI. With V trimmed by 7 bases and J by 4 bases, 10 bases remained unmatched. The CDR3 contains 15 residues. CDR3 protein: CASTRQGTRPDTQYF. CDR3 DNA sequence: TGCGCCAGCACCCGACAGGGGACGCGCCCAGATACGCAGTATTTT.

This chain connects TRBV6-1 to TRBJ1-2; D remains ambiguous. Trimming removed 7 bases at V and 0 bases at J, with 12 bases between. The CDR3 is made up of 14 amino acids. CDR1 is MNHNS and CDR2 is SASEGT in the germline V gene. The CDR3: CASILPLTNYGYTF. The CDR3 nucleotides read TGTGCCAGCATCCTACCGCTAACTAACTATGGCTACACCTTC.

The chain joins TRBV5-5 to TRBJ1-4; D unresolved. Germline CDR1 is SGHKS and CDR2 is YYEKEE (reference sequence). V lost 4 bases to trimming and J lost 1 base, with 8 bases between them. This CDR3 is built from 14 residues. CDR3 DNA sequence: TGTGCCAGCAGCGGGTTCGAAACTAATGAAAAACTGTTTTTT. Its protein product is CASSGFETNEKLFF. Full variable domain (remainder filled in from reference TRBV5-5 and TRBJ1-4): DAGVTQSPTHLIKTRGQQVTLRCSPISGHKSVSWYQQVLGQGPQFIFQYYEKEERGRGNFPDRFSARQFPNYSSELNVNALLLGDSALYLCASSGFETNEKLFFGSGTQLSVL.

V and J are TRBV7-2 and TRBJ2-5; 7 bases match TRBD2. V lost 3 bases to trimming and J lost 4 bases; unmatched junction nucleotides: 2. The CDR3 loop spans 13 amino acids. Germline loops: CDR1 SGHTA, CDR2 FQGNSA. The CDR3 DNA is TGTGCCAGCAGCTTCAGCGGGGCAGAGACCCAGTACTTC. This codes for CASSFSGAETQYF.

The table lists this clone with a count of one. The J gene is TRBJ2-7, the V gene TRBV19, with D maybe TRBD1 (5 bases). Germline CDR1 LNHDA, CDR2 SQIVND (reference sequence). This CDR3 is built from 14 residues. V was trimmed by 3 bases and J by 0 bases, leaving 9 bases between them. CDR3 in DNA: TGTGCCAGTAGTATGTCAGGGAACTCCTACGAGCAGTACTTC. Amino acid sequence: CASSMSGNSYEQYF. Filled out from reference TRBV19 and TRBJ2-7, the complete variable domain reads DGGITQSPKYLFRKEGQNVTLSCEQNLNHDAMYWYRQDPGQGLRLIYYSQIVNDFQKGDIAEGYSVSREKKESFPLTVTSAQKNPTAFYLCASSMSGNSYEQYFGPGTRLTVT.

The chain employs TRBV15 and TRBJ2-5; TRBD2 agrees at 7 bases. Germline V gene data show CDR1 as LNHNV and CDR2 as YYDKDF (reference sequence). The CDR3 has 14 residues. V was pared by 5 bases and J by 2 bases, with 5 bases of the junction left unmatched. The DNA of the CDR3 is TGTGCCACCAGCTTCCCCGGGGGGCAAGAGACCCAGTACTTC. Its protein product is CATSFPGGQETQYF.

This clone has a handful of counts. The genes are TRBV9 and TRBJ1-3; D call uncertain. CDR1 and CDR2 (germline): SGDLS, YYNGEE. V was shortened by 6 bases and J by 8 bases, with 12 bases between the two germline ends. The CDR3 runs to 12 residues. The CDR3 DNA is TGTGCCAGCAAGTGCACAAGAGACACCATATATTTT. Its protein is CASKCTRDTIYF.

In its sample, this clone was seen once. The chain joins TRBV5-1 to TRBJ2-1, with 12 positions matching TRBD2. The CDR3 runs to 18 residues. Germline CDR1 reads SGHRS; CDR2 reads YFSETQ. V gave up 5 bases and J gave up 7 bases; unmatched junction bases: 16. CDR3 in amino acids: CASRADWTSGKIGNEQFF. DNA for the CDR3: TGCGCCAGCAGGGCGGACTGGACTAGCGGGAAGATAGGGAATGAGCAGTTCTTC.

This chain joins TRBV4-3 and TRBJ1-5; 7 bases fit TRBD1. Trimming at V came to 0 bases and at J to 2 bases, leaving 7 bases not matched to a gene. CDR3 length: 17 residues. CDR1 LGHNA and CDR2 YSLEER come from the germline V gene. The CDR3 region is CASSQDHVGQGNQPQHF. The CDR3 DNA reads as TGCGCCAGCAGCCAAGATCACGTCGGACAGGGCAATCAGCCCCAGCATTTT.

This clone appeared a single time. The rearrangement links TRBV11-2 to TRBJ1-6, with D perhaps matching TRBD1 (6 bases). This CDR3 is built from 15 residues. Germline V gene lookup returns CDR1 SGHAT and CDR2 FQNNGV. V was clipped by 3 bases and J by 9 bases, with 15 bases between them. CDR3 sequence: CASSFAGEVSSPLHF. The CDR3 region has the DNA TGTGCCAGCAGCTTCGCAGGGGAAGTGAGTTCACCCCTCCACTTT.

The CDR3 DNA is TGTGCCAGCAGCTTAGTGGCCACCTACAGCGGGGGCCCCAATGAGCAGTTCTTC. It encodes CASSLVATYSGGPNEQFF. This chain links TRBV7-6 with TRBJ2-1; the match to TRBD2 covers 8 bases. Losses at the gene ends were 1 base for V and 6 bases for J; bases not matched to a gene: 14. CDR1 is SGHVS and CDR2 is FNYEAQ in the germline V gene. The CDR3 loop spans 18 amino acids.

The chain links TRBV7-2 to TRBJ2-1; TRBD2 agrees at 14 bases. CDR3 length equals 18 residues. The V and J ends lost 5 bases and 1 base, in that order; junction bases with no gene match: 7. The germline gives CDR1 SGHTA, CDR2 FQGNSA. CDR3 in amino acids: CASSPGLAGEGSYNEQFF. The CDR3 DNA reads as TGTGCCAGCAGCCCGGGACTAGCGGGGGAGGGGTCCTACAATGAGCAGTTCTTC. Full variable domain (outside the CDR3, taken from reference TRBV7-2 and TRBJ2-1): GAGVSQSPSNKVTEKGKDVELRCDPISGHTALYWYRQSLGQGLEFLIYFQGNSAPDKSGLPSDRFSAERTGGSVSTLTIQRTQQEDSAVYLCASSPGLAGEGSYNEQFFGPGTRLTVL.

Here the CDR3 DNA reads TGCGCCAGCAGCCAAGGGAGAGCGGGGGGGTCCTACGAGCAGTACTTC. This encodes CASSQGRAGGSYEQYF. The chain recombines TRBV4-3 with TRBJ2-7; 10 bases map to TRBD2. CDR1 and CDR2 (germline): LGHNA, YSLEER. The trim removed 1 base at V and 1 base at J, leaving 4 bases unmatched. The CDR3 length is 16 residues.

This sequence joins TRBV7-8 and TRBJ2-7, with 8 bases matching TRBD2. The CDR3 has 22 amino acids. Germline V gives CDR1 SGHVS, CDR2 FQNEAQ. V was clipped by 1 base and J by 1 base; unmatched bases: 24. CDR3 DNA: TGTGCCAGCAGCTTAGAAGGGCGGGGGGACACCCTCCGACGAACAGGGTCCTACGAGCAGTACTTC. Encoded protein: CASSLEGRGDTLRRTGSYEQYF.

V and J are TRBV7-2 and TRBJ2-4; 11 bases fit TRBD2. The CDR3 consists of 18 residues. In germline, CDR1 is SGHTA, CDR2 FQGNSA. V lost 4 bases, J lost 0 bases, and 8 bases stayed unmatched. CDR3 residues: CASSWAIAGGRAKNIQYF. The CDR3 DNA reads as TGTGCCAGCAGCTGGGCCATAGCGGGAGGGAGAGCCAAAAACATTCAGTACTTC.